This TCR beta chain appears in the sequencing data of a study of T cells after yellow fever vaccination. From germline, CDR1 is LNHNV and CDR2 YYDKDF (reference sequence). The length of the CDR3 is 15 residues. V was clipped by 0 bases and J by 5 bases, with 11 bases between them. This clonotype turned up a few times. Its antigen remains unknown. General study results and limits: Weaker overall, the secondary response nonetheless peaked faster (day 5 versus 15). FACS-sorted repertoires might harbor abundant contaminating clonotypes from the bulk population. Clonotypes found in both CD4 and CD8 compartments made up a small share.

Synthesis of TCR cDNA relied on 5'RACE template switching, which attached a universal primer site and UMIs. TCRdb independently ran MiXCR on the 5' RACE reads; one entry per CDR3 protein. The sample has about 170,000 distinct CDR3 sequences, more than 9.5% seen once; the top ten hold 35% to 45%. This chain uses TRBV15 with TRBJ1-5; D not certain. This clonotype was obtained from a man younger than 35 who received the YFV17D yellow fever vaccine. Sequencing used CD8+ T cells sorted from PBMCs, obtained 15 days after the yellow fever booster vaccination. This CDR3 reads CATSRDRGRDQPQHF. The CDR3 DNA reads TGTGCCACCAGCAGAGATCGGGGTCGGGATCAGCCCCAGCATTTT.